This TCR beta chain was recorded in a study of STAT5B mutations in CD4+ large granular lymphocyte leukemia. The table came from immunoSEQ multiplex PCR; TCRdb's copy has only in-frame clones and leaves some out. The data show around 34,000 clones, just under 85% seen once. This clone has a single count. This CDR3 has 16 residues. V shed 2 bases and J 6 bases; nucleotides not matched to a gene: 10. Germline CDR1 SGHTA, CDR2 FQGTGA. The genes are TRBV7-3 and TRBJ2-1; 7 bases line up with TRBD1. The specimen sequenced was CD4+ T cells from blood buffy coats. The clonotype comes from a human donor in good health. The CDR3 DNA is TGTGCCAGCAGCTTATATCGAGGGGGCGCGGGCAATGAGCAGTTCTTC. It specifies CASSLYRGGAGNEQFF.